This T cell receptor beta chain was observed in a study of T cell responses to AZD1222 COVID-19 vaccine. Findings and limits, study-wide: It was only after the peak T cell response that any repertoires were sampled.

As for this clone: Its specificity is unknown.

CDR3 length: 14 residues. The V end lost 3 bases, the J end lost 7 bases, and 14 bases lay between the germline ends. Germline loops: CDR1 SGHAT, CDR2 FQDESV (reference sequence). Sequenced by immunoSEQ multiplex PCR; TCRdb stores in-frame clones only, minus some. The table records approximately 150,000 clones, just over 90% of them present only once. This sample comprised peripheral blood, obtained 28 days after the second AZD1222 dose. V and J are TRBV11-1 and TRBJ2-3; D might be TRBD1 (7 bases). The receptor was isolated from an adult who received the AZD1222 COVID-19 vaccine. The CDR3 loop reads CASSLGPGGNTQYF. The CDR3 DNA reads TGTGCCAGCAGCTTGGGGCCAGGGGGGAATACGCAGTATTTT.